These 25 T cell receptor beta chains share one sample of origin, sequenced in a study of T cell repertoires in cytomegalovirus infection. Via MiXCR, TCRdb re-called the reads, giving one row per CDR3 protein. The table shows 200,000 to 300,000 distinct CDR3 sequences, with approximately 8.3% occurring only once. The sample consisted of PBMCs. These receptors were taken from a human donor in good health (CMV status not recorded). Some clones in this sample may be carry-over from other donors' samples.

This clonotype has ten or more counts. CDR3 sequence reads: CASSPPRSDSYNEQFF. The CDR3 DNA is TGTGCCAGCAGCCCCCCCCGGAGCGACTCCTACAATGAGCAGTTCTTC. The rearrangement joins TRBV7-6 to TRBJ2-1; no firm D call. The CDR3 is made up of 16 amino acids. The V gene lost 5 bases and the J gene lost 0 bases, with 14 bases spanning the gap. The V gene's germline CDR1 is SGHVS and CDR2 FNYEAQ.

This clonotype was found many times. The genes are TRBV14 and TRBJ1-2; D not resolved. The germline V and J ends were trimmed by 1 base and 4 bases, with 13 bases remaining between them. Germline V lookup: CDR1 SGHDN, CDR2 FVKESK. CDR3 length: 15 amino acids. The CDR3 loop reads CASSQVRDRSYGYTF. CDR3 in DNA: TGTGCCAGCAGCCAAGTGAGGGATAGATCCTATGGCTACACCTTC.

The chain uses TRBV28 and TRBJ1-1; D is uncertain. The CDR3 sequence is 12 residues long. The V end was cut by 3 bases, the J end by 7 bases, with 9 bases between. Germline V gene sequence: CDR1 MDHEN, CDR2 SYDVKM. In nucleotides, the CDR3 is TGTGCCAGCAGTTTGACTACAAGTGAAGCTTTCTTT. This gives the protein CASSLTTSEAFF.

The CDR3 is CASSMIGANYGYTF. CDR3 sequence (DNA): TGTGCCAGTAGTATGATCGGGGCGAACTATGGCTACACCTTC. This chain connects TRBV19 to TRBJ1-2; TRBD1 is a possible D gene (5 bases). Trimming took off 3 bases at V and 2 bases at J, with 10 bases between the two ends. Germline V gives CDR1 LNHDA, CDR2 SQIVND (reference sequence). This CDR3 region has 14 residues.

V and J are TRBV18 and TRBJ2-7; maybe TRBD2 (7 bases). V lost 2 bases to trimming and J lost 6 bases, with 11 bases between them. In germline, CDR1 is KGHSH, CDR2 LQKENI. There are 13 residues in the CDR3. The chain's CDR3 is CASSPNREGEQYF. CDR3 DNA sequence: TGTGCCAGCTCACCAAACAGGGAGGGCGAGCAGTACTTC.

In this sample, this clonotype turned up many times. The chain couples TRBV7-2 to TRBJ1-2; no definite D call. V was clipped by 2 bases and J by 8 bases, with 21 bases between them. The CDR3 is made up of 16 amino acids. Germline V gene sequence: CDR1 SGHTA, CDR2 FQGNSA. CDR3 sequence reads: CASSLSAEPSYYGYTF. The CDR3 DNA reads TGTGCCAGCAGCTTATCGGCCGAACCCAGCTATTACGGCTACACCTTC.

This clonotype was detected ten times or more. The rearrangement uses TRBV7-2 and TRBJ2-6; possibly TRBD1 for D (6 bases). Germline loops: CDR1 SGHTA, CDR2 FQGNSA. V was pared by 1 base and J by 3 bases, with 16 bases between. This CDR3 comprises 18 residues. This CDR3 reads CASSLVPPGAGGANVLTF. Here the CDR3 DNA reads TGTGCCAGCAGCTTAGTGCCTCCAGGGGCGGGTGGGGCCAACGTCCTGACTTTC.

This clonotype showed up many times. V usage is TRBV7-2 and J usage is TRBJ2-1; weak D call: TRBD2 (5 bases). Deletions cut 2 bases from V and 6 bases from J, with 14 bases between. CDR1 is SGHTA, CDR2 FQGNSA, per germline. The length of the CDR3 is 15 residues. The CDR3 coding sequence is TGTGCCAGCAGCTTAACAGCGGCAACTTCCAATGAGCAGTTCTTC. This sequence encodes CASSLTAATSNEQFF.

This clonotype was recorded at least ten times. V is TRBV6-2 or TRBV6-3 and J is TRBJ1-2; tentative D call: TRBD1 (6 bases). The CDR3 has 14 residues. Germline CDR1 and CDR2: MNHEY and SVGEGT. Between the trimmed V and J ends, which lost 6 bases and 2 bases, there was a span of 13 bases. The CDR3 reads CASRRDKINYGYTF. DNA of the CDR3: TGTGCCAGCAGGCGGGACAAAATCAACTATGGCTACACCTTC.

This chain links TRBV9 with TRBJ2-7, with 9 bases aligning to TRBD1. V gave up 4 bases and J gave up 4 bases; unmatched junction bases: 9. The CDR3 loop spans 15 amino acids. Germline-derived CDR1 and CDR2 are SGDLS and YYNGEE. In DNA form, the CDR3 reads TGTGCCAGCAGCTCCGGGACAGGGAAACCTTACGAGCAGTACTTC. It codes for CASSSGTGKPYEQYF.

This clonotype was counted at least ten times. The gene calls are TRBV6-2 or TRBV6-3 and TRBJ2-7; 8 positions match TRBD1. J was trimmed by 2 bases and V by 5 bases; bases with no gene match: 11. The CDR3 length is 16 residues. Germline V gene lookup returns CDR1 MNHEY and CDR2 SVGEGT. The CDR3 protein is CASSPPRGQDTYEQYF. The CDR3 nucleotides read TGTGCCAGCAGTCCTCCCCGGGGACAGGACACCTACGAGCAGTACTTC.

The V call is TRBV4-2, the J call TRBJ1-4; no clear D gene. CDR1 LGHNA and CDR2 YNFKEQ come from the germline V gene. Trimming pared 1 base from V and 5 bases from J, leaving 5 bases between. This CDR3 comprises 13 residues. The CDR3 sequence: CASSQVPNEKLFF. CDR3 bases: TGTGCCAGCAGCCAAGTCCCCAATGAAAAACTGTTTTTT.

This clonotype was observed a single time. A much larger clone sits a single nucleotide away, making a read error possible. The rearrangement links TRBV7-9 to TRBJ2-2, with D possibly TRBD2 on 6 matching bases. Germline V gives CDR1 SEHNR, CDR2 FQNEAQ (reference sequence). There are 14 residues in the CDR3. V was clipped by 7 bases and J by 12 bases, with 21 bases between them. The CDR3 bases are TGTGCCAGCACCCGGTTTGCGGGGCCTGGGAAGCTGTTTTTT. Protein: CASTRFAGPGKLFF.

This chain uses TRBV29-1 with TRBJ2-7; possibly TRBD2 for D (5 bases). The CDR3 totals 14 residues. Germline CDR1 SQVTM, CDR2 ANQGSEA. V was cut by 5 bases and J by 0 bases, with 14 bases left in between. CDR3 bases: TGCAGCGTTCCGAAGACGGGGAGCTCCTACGAGCAGTACTTC. Residues: CSVPKTGSSYEQYF.

This clonotype showed up just a few times. The gene calls are TRBV20-1 and TRBJ2-5; 7 nucleotides align to TRBD2. The length of the CDR3 is 14 residues. The junction had 13 bases not matched to a gene; V was cut back by 5 bases and J by 7 bases. Per germline, CDR1 DFQATT and CDR2 SNEGSKA (reference sequence). In DNA, the CDR3 is TGCAGTGCTCACTCCTCTAGCGGAGAGGTGACCCAGTACTTC. It specifies CSAHSSSGEVTQYF.

In its sample, this clonotype was seen many times. V gene TRBV7-9 combines with J gene TRBJ2-1, with 11 bases that match TRBD2. With V trimmed by 10 bases and J by 10 bases, 12 bases remained unmatched. The CDR3 runs 14 residues. Germline CDR1 SEHNR, CDR2 FQNEAQ (reference sequence). CDR3: CATHLAGGYAEQFF. The CDR3 DNA follows: TGTGCCACCCACCTAGCGGGAGGATATGCCGAGCAGTTCTTC.

This clonotype was counted between two and nine times. The V and J genes are TRBV28 and TRBJ2-1; D possibly uses TRBD1 or TRBD2 (5 bases each). Germline V gene data show CDR1 as MDHEN and CDR2 as SYDVKM. The CDR3 is 12 residues long. Deletions cut 5 bases from V and 16 bases from J, with 18 bases between. Here the CDR3 DNA reads TGTGCCAGCAGTCTAGGGACGGCTGAGCTCTTCTTC. Translating gives CASSLGTAELFF.

This clonotype has a count of ten or more. The CDR3 sequence: CASTERSGGGFSTDTQYF. The DNA for the CDR3 is TGTGCCAGCACCGAGAGGAGCGGGGGGGGTTTTAGCACAGATACGCAGTATTTT. The chain recombines TRBV7-2 with TRBJ2-3, with 10 nucleotides matching TRBD2. The germline V gene has CDR1 SGHTA and CDR2 FQGNSA. The trim removed 7 bases at V and 0 bases at J, leaving 13 bases unmatched. The CDR3 covers 18 residues. The variable domain in full, with the rest retrieved from reference TRBV7-2 and TRBJ2-3, is GAGVSQSPSNKVTEKGKDVELRCDPISGHTALYWYRQSLGQGLEFLIYFQGNSAPDKSGLPSDRFSAERTGGSVSTLTIQRTQQEDSAVYLCASTERSGGGFSTDTQYFGPGTRLTVL.

This clonotype was counted a few times. The V gene is TRBV4-2, the J gene TRBJ1-4, with D possibly being TRBD1 (6 bases). The CDR3 has 13 residues. Germline V CDR1 and CDR2: LGHNA, YNFKEQ. Trimming took 0 bases from V and 11 from J, leaving 10 bases between them. Written as DNA, the CDR3 is TGTGCCAGCAGCCAAGACCGGACAGCCAAACTGTTTTTT. Protein sequence: CASSQDRTAKLFF.

This clonotype was counted ten times or more. The chain links TRBV4-1 to TRBJ2-4; the D is unclear. The germline gives CDR1 MGHRA, CDR2 YSYEKL. V dropped 1 base and J dropped 7 bases, with 14 bases sitting between them. The CDR3 sequence is 15 residues long. This CDR3 is CASSQGKNKENIQYF. The CDR3 region has the DNA TGCGCCAGCAGCCAAGGCAAAAACAAGGAGAACATTCAGTACTTC.

This clonotype was seen ten or more times. The chain joins TRBV7-6 to TRBJ1-1; D may be TRBD1 (5 bases). Germline V gives CDR1 SGHVS, CDR2 FNYEAQ. There are 14 residues in the CDR3. Trimming took 8 bases from V and 8 from J, leaving 21 bases between them. CDR3 amino acids: CASPAFGIREEAFF. The CDR3 nucleotides are TGTGCCAGCCCAGCTTTTGGCATCAGGGAAGAAGCTTTCTTT.

This chain connects TRBV20-1 to TRBJ2-5; TRBD2 might be the D (6 bases). Germline lookup yields CDR1 DFQATT and CDR2 SNEGSKA (reference sequence). V was trimmed by 5 bases and J by 2 bases, leaving 15 bases between them. There are 14 residues in the CDR3. CDR3 in DNA: TGCAGTGCTCGCCAGGGTGCGGGACAAGAGACCCAGTACTTC. This codes for CSARQGAGQETQYF.

This clonotype was counted at least ten times. CDR3 loop: CASSLYSGSPLHF. CDR3 coding DNA: TGTGCCAGCAGTTTATACAGTGGCTCACCCCTCCACTTT. The chain carries TRBV12-3 or TRBV12-4 and TRBJ1-6; D is undetermined. The CDR3 runs to 13 residues. V gave up 2 bases and J gave up 10 bases, with 9 bases separating them.

Only a few counts were recorded for this clonotype. The genes are TRBV7-9 and TRBJ2-5; 8 bases are shared with TRBD2. This CDR3 is built from 17 residues. Germline lookup yields CDR1 SEHNR and CDR2 FQNEAQ (reference sequence). After removal of 5 bases from V and 4 bases from J, the junction contained 15 bases not matched to a gene. CDR3 region: CASSPPLAGGRRETQYF. DNA for the CDR3: TGTGCCAGCAGCCCGCCCTTGGCGGGGGGACGAAGAGAGACCCAGTACTTC.

This clonotype occurred many times. This rearrangement joins TRBV11-3 to TRBJ2-5; tentative D call: TRBD2 (5 bases). CDR1 SGHNT and CDR2 YENEEA come from the germline V gene. The CDR3 extends over 15 amino acids. Between the trimmed V and J ends, which lost 5 bases and 4 bases, there was a span of 17 bases. CDR3 amino acids: CASSIRIAGVETQYF. In DNA, the CDR3 is TGTGCCAGCAGCATCAGAATTGCCGGGGTAGAGACCCAGTACTTC.